This TCR beta chain comes out of a study of blood T cell repertoires in COVID-19 (dated by TCRdb to the early 2020s). Background on the whole study: Collaborator samples came from the United States, Italy and Spain and covered acute and convalescent phases of COVID-19. The material from the prospective study consisted of cDNA or gDNA derived from T cells, B-cell-depleted T cells, or PBMCs. Deeply sampled blood TCRbeta repertoires from subjects exposed to, actively infected with, or recovered from COVID-19 were included in the dataset. A freely available public database, intended as a resource for researchers studying the immune response to SARS-CoV-2, is where the repertoires were released. The samples were drawn from two sources: the first 160 participants of the ongoing ImmuneRACE study, and 1,000 to 1,500 subjects contributed by 6 global collaborators. Nearly every sample came with metadata listing a de-identified subject ID, COVID-19 status, age in years and sex. Where HLA class I and class II types were available, the types were taken from metadata supplied by the sample provider, not from assay-based typing.

TCRbeta CDR3 regions were amplified from genomic DNA using the immunoSEQ Assay, a bias-controlled multiplex PCR. As for the original processing: The number of nucleated cells in each sample was estimated by amplification of reference gene primers within the assay. Sequence reads were collapsed and filtered to measure the absolute abundance of every unique TCRbeta CDR3 rearrangement. For each sample, productive Simpson clonality was calculated as the square root of Simpson's diversity index over productive rearrangements. This is the immuneACCESS table as TCRdb keeps it, with only in-frame sequences that have V and J called. A part of the clones is gone; compared with another copy, unresolved V genes explain less than half, and the rest is unexplained. V, J and clone size reflect that table, while D and trimming were determined from the DNA. The sample table shows 45,000 to 55,000 clones, and 83% are seen once. Of the sample, around 4.9% is held by the ten largest clones.

V is reduced by 6 bases and J by 7 bases, leaving a spacing of 12 bases between them. From the cysteine up to the phenylalanine, the CDR3 has a length of 13 residues. Only the CDR3 part of the read is kept: 39 bases, read in frame from the first base. A word on this clone: What antigen it recognizes has not been identified. It has no much larger one-base neighbor in the sample; base qualities were not kept.

Collaborating institutions collected whole blood in K2EDTA tubes following their own protocols. Collaborator samples were shipped for TCRbeta analysis as frozen whole blood, isolated PBMCs, or DNA extracted from either sample type. General study outcomes and caveats: The quantity of clinical and demographic metadata differed by source and by participant and was supplied without curation.

This TCR was recovered from a human donor in a cohort sampled during active COVID-19. The sequence links TRBV12-3 or TRBV12-4 to TRBJ1-4; TRBD1 is a possible D gene, resting on 5 matching bases. Sequenced material: peripheral blood. The CDR3: CASSWRGGEKLFF. The DNA is TGTGCCAGCAGCTGGAGGGGAGGTGAAAAACTGTTTTTT.